A selection of T cell receptor beta chains follows, all from one sample in a study of shared clonotypes between healthy human individuals. Here immunoSEQ multiplex PCR was the method, and the copy in TCRdb shows in-frame clones only, minus some. Of over 700,000 clones listed, approximately 72% are singletons. Specimen: memory CD4+ T cells sorted from blood. The receptors here all came from a woman younger than 45 in good health. Each CDR3 is given with its conserved first and last residue. D genes are given only for firm matches. Size is omitted from some rows. Given values are once, few, many or a class for expanded clones.

TRBV5-4	.	TRBJ2-3	.	CASSLGGRSSTDTQYF	TGTGCCAGCAGCTTGGGGGGCAGATCTAGCACAGATACGCAGTATTTT
TRBV18	.	TRBJ2-3	.	CASSPPGHRTDTQYF	TGTGCCAGCTCACCACCGGGACACCGCACAGATACGCAGTATTTT
TRBV10-2	TRBD1	TRBJ1-4	.	CASSVSGTGGSEEKLFF	TGCGCCAGCAGTGTCTCCGGGACAGGGGGTTCAGAAGAAAAACTGTTTTTT
TRBV9	TRBD2	TRBJ2-1	.	CASSVLAGPYNEQFF	TGTGCCAGCAGCGTCTTAGCGGGACCCTACAATGAGCAGTTCTTC
TRBV5-1	TRBD2	TRBJ2-1	.	CASSPQPGTSNNEQFF	TGCGCCAGCAGCCCCCAACCCGGGACTAGTAACAATGAGCAGTTCTTC
TRBV5-6	.	TRBJ1-1	.	CASSFRAWTTEAFF	TGTGCCAGCAGCTTCCGGGCCTGGACCACTGAAGCTTTCTTT
TRBV5-6	.	TRBJ2-5	.	CASSPIGRRQETQYF	TGTGCCAGCAGCCCAATCGGACGGAGACAAGAGACCCAGTACTTC
TRBV7-9	TRBD1	TRBJ2-2	.	CASISTGTGHTGELFF	TGTGCCAGCATCTCGACCGGGACAGGGCACACCGGGGAGCTGTTTTTT
TRBV7-9	TRBD2	TRBJ2-3	.	CASRDPLEREGLLDTQYF	TGTGCCAGCAGGGACCCACTCGAGCGGGAGGGCCTGTTGGATACGCAGTATTTT
TRBV10-2	.	TRBJ2-4	.	CATSLSGRIQYF	TGCGCCACGAGCCTGTCCGGCCGCATTCAGTACTTC
TRBV6-1	.	TRBJ2-2	.	CASSMQGHGELFF	TGTGCCAGCAGTATGCAGGGACACGGGGAGCTGTTTTTT
TRBV4-2	.	TRBJ1-3	many	CASSLSRAPGNTIYF	TGTGCCAGCAGCCTCTCCAGGGCTCCTGGAAACACCATATATTTT
TRBV2	.	TRBJ1-6	.	CASSEARGGYNSPLHF	TGTGCCAGCAGTGAAGCGCGGGGGGGATATAATTCACCCCTCCACTTT
TRBV27	.	TRBJ2-6	.	CASSSWDGSSGANVLTF	TGTGCCAGCAGTTCGTGGGACGGAAGCTCTGGGGCCAACGTCCTGACTTTC
TRBV18	TRBD2	TRBJ2-1	.	CASSLRESSYNEQFF	TGTGCCAGCTCACTGCGGGAGAGCTCCTACAATGAGCAGTTCTTC
TRBV28	TRBD1	TRBJ2-7	.	CASIQGASSYEQYF	TGTGCCAGCATACAGGGGGCCAGCTCCTACGAGCAGTACTTC
TRBV18	.	TRBJ1-2	.	CASSPRRDGLGDGYTF	TGTGCCAGCTCACCAAGGAGGGATGGGCTTGGGGATGGCTACACCTTC
TRBV7-8	.	TRBJ1-5	few	CASSLGRGGNQPQHF	TGTGCCAGCAGCTTAGGGCGGGGAGGAAATCAGCCCCAGCATTTT
TRBV11-3	.	TRBJ2-7	.	CASSLEWGFNYEQYF	TGTGCCAGCAGCTTAGAATGGGGTTTCAACTACGAGCAGTACTTC
TRBV14	.	TRBJ2-5	.	CASSPYLGGQETQYF	TGTGCCAGCAGCCCTTATTTGGGGGGTCAAGAGACCCAGTACTTC
TRBV2	.	TRBJ2-7	.	CASSEGLAADEQYF	TGTGCCAGCAGTGAAGGGTTAGCCGCAGACGAGCAGTACTTC
TRBV2	.	TRBJ2-7	.	CASSLRESYEQYF	TGTGCCAGCAGTCTTAGAGAGTCCTACGAGCAGTACTTC
TRBV29-1	.	TRBJ2-1	few	CSHGTNNEQFF	TGCAGCCACGGGACGAACAATGAGCAGTTCTTC
TRBV10-3	TRBD2	TRBJ2-2	.	CAINSGADTGELFF	TGTGCCATCAACAGCGGGGCTGACACCGGGGAGCTGTTTTTT
TRBV5-1	.	TRBJ2-1	.	CASSSDTGAYNEQFF	TGCGCCAGCAGCTCTGACACTGGGGCCTACAATGAGCAGTTCTTC
TRBV6-1	.	TRBJ2-1	.	CAGWDGGYDEQFF	TGTGCCGGGTGGGATGGGGGGTATGATGAGCAGTTCTTC
TRBV10-3	TRBD1	TRBJ2-7	.	CAISEYTQGALGEQYF	TGTGCCATCAGTGAGTATACCCAGGGGGCGCTGGGTGAGCAGTACTTC
TRBV19	.	TRBJ1-1	.	CASSIEREYAFF	TGTGCCAGTAGTATCGAGCGGGAGTACGCTTTCTTT
TRBV7-2	.	TRBJ2-5	.	CASGSSVGWETQYF	TGTGCCAGCGGGTCTAGCGTCGGATGGGAGACCCAGTACTTC
TRBV9	.	TRBJ2-5	.	CASSVQGTQETQYF	TGTGCCAGCAGCGTACAGGGAACCCAAGAGACCCAGTACTTC
TRBV30	.	TRBJ1-5	.	CAWSVGRGYNQPQHF	TGTGCCTGGAGTGTTGGGAGGGGGTACAATCAGCCCCAGCATTTT
TRBV18	.	TRBJ2-1	many	CASSPLAQGARLPYNEQFF	TGTGCCAGCTCACCACTCGCACAGGGAGCCCGTTTGCCCTACAATGAGCAGTTCTTC
TRBV19	TRBD2	TRBJ2-2	.	CASSKSGSGELFF	TGTGCCAGTAGTAAGAGCGGGAGCGGGGAGCTGTTTTTT
TRBV29-1	TRBD2	TRBJ2-3	.	CSVELAGGSDTQYF	TGCAGCGTTGAACTAGCGGGAGGGAGCGATACGCAGTATTTT
TRBV27	.	TRBJ1-4	.	CASSPYDGTSEKLFF	TGTGCCAGCAGTCCCTACGACGGAACCAGTGAAAAACTGTTTTTT
TRBV12-5	.	TRBJ2-1	.	CASRGRFF	TGTGCTAGCCGGGGACGGTTCTTC
TRBV19	.	TRBJ1-2	.	CASSQTPGDYGYTF	TGTGCCAGTAGTCAGACCCCTGGGGACTATGGCTACACCTTC
TRBV19	.	TRBJ1-2	.	CASSKRTDTYGYTF	TGTGCCAGTAGTAAACGGACAGATACCTATGGCTACACCTTC
TRBV5-1	TRBD2	TRBJ2-4	.	CASSPGLAGGGSRMGNIQYF	TGCGCCAGCAGCCCCGGACTAGCGGGAGGTGGTTCACGGATGGGAAACATTCAGTACTTC
TRBV28	.	TRBJ1-2	.	CASRPWSRRAGYGYTF	TGTGCCAGCAGGCCCTGGAGTCGCCGGGCGGGCTATGGCTACACCTTC
TRBV5-1	TRBD1	TRBJ2-1	few	CASSYGQGQSEQFF	TGCGCCAGCAGCTACGGACAGGGGCAGAGTGAGCAGTTCTTC
TRBV19	TRBD2	TRBJ2-3	.	CASSVSGSFTDTQYF	TGTGCCAGTAGTGTTAGCGGGAGTTTCACAGATACGCAGTATTTT
TRBV7-9	TRBD1	TRBJ1-1	.	CASRPLGTGLEAFF	TGTGCCAGCAGGCCACTTGGGACAGGGCTAGAAGCTTTCTTT
TRBV5-4	TRBD2	TRBJ2-3	.	CASSGAGALPDTQYF	TGTGCCAGCAGTGGAGCGGGAGCCCTCCCAGATACGCAGTATTTT
TRBV10-2	TRBD1	TRBJ2-7	.	CASSEAGDSSYEQYF	TGCGCCAGCAGTGAGGCCGGGGACAGCTCCTACGAGCAGTACTTC
TRBV4-1	.	TRBJ2-5	.	CASSQDFGGILPQYF	TGCGCCAGCAGCCAAGATTTCGGAGGGATCTTGCCCCAGTACTTC
TRBV6-5	.	TRBJ1-5	.	CASSLASSNQPQHF	TGTGCCAGCAGTCTAGCCTCGAGCAATCAGCCCCAGCATTTT
TRBV7-2	TRBD1	TRBJ1-2	few	CASSFPGQGNYGYTF	TGTGCCAGCAGCTTCCCGGGACAGGGGAACTATGGCTACACCTTC
TRBV6-4	TRBD1	TRBJ2-7	.	CASRGHRGRFSGYEQYF	TGTGCCAGCAGGGGCCACAGGGGGCGTTTTTCGGGGTACGAGCAGTACTTC
TRBV28	TRBD1	TRBJ2-7	.	CASSLYAVRDRGDYEQYF	TGTGCCAGCAGTTTATATGCGGTCAGGGACAGGGGGGATTACGAGCAGTACTTC
TRBV6-5	TRBD2	TRBJ2-7	.	CASSYSMGGDPYEQYF	TGTGCCAGCAGTTACTCGATGGGGGGGGACCCCTACGAGCAGTACTTC
TRBV5-1	TRBD1	TRBJ1-4	few	CASSDQQGVESEKLFF	TGCGCCAGCAGCGATCAACAGGGGGTGGAGAGTGAAAAACTGTTTTTT
TRBV10-3	.	TRBJ1-4	.	CAISDGRDVEKLFF	TGTGCCATCAGTGACGGAAGGGATGTTGAAAAACTGTTTTTT
TRBV11-2	.	TRBJ1-1	.	CASSLDKVVQRAFF	TGTGCCAGCAGCTTAGATAAGGTTGTTCAGAGAGCTTTCTTT